This T cell receptor (beta chain) was captured in a study of cytomegalovirus exposure and HLA in healthy donors. The PCR used 60 Vbeta and 13 Jbeta primers. The table came from immunoSEQ multiplex PCR; TCRdb's copy has only in-frame clones and leaves some out. The sample consists of about 200,000 clones, roughly 80% of them appearing once. Turning to this clone: No antigen is known for it.

Germline CDR1 reads MNHNY; CDR2 reads SVGAGI (reference sequence). V was clipped by 2 bases and J by 6 bases; unmatched bases: 7. The CDR3 is 15 residues long. Findings and limits, study-wide: Researchers counted around 180 TCR beta chains as cytomegalovirus-associated. A reported reduction in N-insertions relative to the approximately 640-donor mean was seen in an Asian-associated ancestry cluster in a later analysis.

The material sequenced was PBMCs. The TCR originated in a woman aged 40-49 years in good health and CMV-seronegative. The V and J genes are TRBV6-6 and TRBJ1-5, with 7 bases matching TRBD1. CDR3 in amino acids: CASSYERQGSQPQHF. The CDR3 region has the DNA TGTGCCAGCAGTTACGAGAGACAGGGTAGTCAGCCCCAGCATTTT.